The rows below give T cell receptor beta chains drawn from one sample of a study of blood T cells in healthy people across ages. TCRdb independently ran MiXCR on the 5' RACE reads; one entry per CDR3 protein. Among over a million distinct CDR3 sequences listed, 42% were seen once. The sequencing sample was made of blood. Receptors were obtained from a woman between 18 and 30 years old in good health. Both conserved end residues are trimmed from each CDR3. Clone sizes are given selectively: once, few, many, or a class where the clone is expanded.

J | size | V | CDR3
TRBJ2-3 | NA | TRBV6-2/TRBV6-3 | ASRALSTDTQY
TRBJ2-1 | many | TRBV5-1 | ASSLGRENNEQF
TRBJ1-2 | few | TRBV12-3/TRBV12-4 | ASSTVQGYGYT
TRBJ2-7 | many | TRBV3-1 | ASSLRPNYEQY
TRBJ2-3 | NA | TRBV7-6 | ASRNTAGQGNTDTQY
TRBJ1-6 | NA | TRBV20-1 | SARAAASGSPLH
NA | NA | TRBV20-1 | SASQGLADNEQY
TRBJ2-1 | NA | TRBV25-1 | ASSDTSGIYNEQF
TRBJ2-7 | NA | TRBV5-1 | ASSPDPGGPEQY
TRBJ1-2 | NA | TRBV9 | ASSVSGVGYT
TRBJ1-5 | NA | TRBV3-1 | ASSHRRAGSQPQH
NA | few | TRBV4-2 | ASSQDLSGRLHNEQY
TRBJ2-1 | few | TRBV6-1 | ASSVRQSRVTDEQF
NA | NA | TRBV7-8 | ASSLAGWGGEQY
TRBJ2-4 | few | TRBV6-2/TRBV6-3 | ASSYNLAGKMRDIQY
TRBJ2-5 | few | TRBV20-1 | SARVASGAETQY
TRBJ1-1 | NA | TRBV11-2 | ASSFHGRGNMNTEAF
TRBJ1-2 | few | TRBV28 | ASSSAATGTGYT
TRBJ2-7 | few | TRBV12-3/TRBV12-4 | ASTVAGGPSYEQY
TRBJ2-1 | NA | TRBV20-1 | SATRGEQF
TRBJ1-2 | few | TRBV12-3/TRBV12-4 | ASSTSTGMVGYT
TRBJ2-3 | NA | TRBV2 | ASSESGGATDTQY
TRBJ2-3 | NA | TRBV10-1 | ASGARTGVNTDTQY
TRBJ2-5 | NA | TRBV4-1 | ASSQDGGSLLY
TRBJ2-4 | NA | TRBV28 | ASSYDSQLLPKNIQY
TRBJ2-3 | few | TRBV7-2 | ASSSRIGTDTQY
TRBJ2-7 | once | TRBV4-1 | TSSQVSSYEQY
TRBJ2-7 | NA | TRBV6-5 | ASRKSSYEQY
TRBJ2-7 | many | TRBV20-1 | SALSGIAYEQY